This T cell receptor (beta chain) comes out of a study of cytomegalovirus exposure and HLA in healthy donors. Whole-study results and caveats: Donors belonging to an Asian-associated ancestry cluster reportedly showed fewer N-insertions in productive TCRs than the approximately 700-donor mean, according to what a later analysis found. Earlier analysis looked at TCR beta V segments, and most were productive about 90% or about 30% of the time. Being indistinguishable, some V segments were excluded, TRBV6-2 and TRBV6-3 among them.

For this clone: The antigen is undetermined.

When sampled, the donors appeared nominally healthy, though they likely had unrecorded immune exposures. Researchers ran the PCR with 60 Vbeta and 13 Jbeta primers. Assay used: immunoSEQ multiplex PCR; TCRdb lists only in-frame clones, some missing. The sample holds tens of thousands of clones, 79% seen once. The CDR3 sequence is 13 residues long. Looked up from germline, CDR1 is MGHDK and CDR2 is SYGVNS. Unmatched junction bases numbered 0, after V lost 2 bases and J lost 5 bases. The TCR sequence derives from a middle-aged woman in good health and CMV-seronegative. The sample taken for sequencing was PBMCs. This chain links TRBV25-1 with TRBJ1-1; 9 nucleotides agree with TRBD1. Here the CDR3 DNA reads TGTGCCAGCAGTGAAGGACAGGGGACTGAAGCTTTCTTT. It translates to CASSEGQGTEAFF. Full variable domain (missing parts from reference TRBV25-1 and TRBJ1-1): EADIYQTPRYLVIGTGKKITLECSQTMGHDKMYWYQQDPGMELHLIHYSYGVNSTEKGDLSSESTVSRIRTEHFPLTLESARPSHTSQYLCASSEGQGTEAFFGQGTRLTVV.